The clone carrying this T cell receptor (beta chain) turned up a few times. Its cognate antigen is unknown. This sample was included in a study of post-analysis software for immune sequencing data. Study-wide results and limits: A handful of TRBV segments were more frequent in patients than controls; TRBV5-6, TRBV5-1 and TRBV20-1 belonged to this group.

The CDR3 extends over 15 amino acids. V lost 6 bases and J lost 1, with 15 bases in between. Germline V gene lookup returns CDR1 MNHNS and CDR2 SASEGT. Built from TCR beta cDNA, the libraries had unique molecular identifiers in them. With about 1 to 11 million T cells as the source, 450,000 to 600,000 cDNA molecules resulted. One entry per CDR3 protein, called by TCRdb with MiXCR from the PCR reads. The table includes 700,000 to 900,000 distinct CDR3 sequences, about 45% detected once. The chain employs TRBV6-1 and TRBJ1-2, with a tentative D call TRBD1 (6 bases). Input material: blood. This receptor was taken from a girl aged 5 to 17 with multiple sclerosis. The CDR3 bases are TGTGCCAGCAGCACTTTTGCAGGGGATAACTATGGCTACACCTTC. Protein: CASSTFAGDNYGYTF.